The T cell receptor (beta chain) described here comes from a study of cytomegalovirus exposure and HLA in healthy donors. The overall study: Of all 400 or so donors who were genotyped, roughly 81% belonged to the Caucasian-associated ancestry cluster. Study observations and caveats: TCR beta sequences reportedly predicted most subjects' HLA-A and HLA-B alleles accurately. Most TCR sequences were uncommon, yet certain public TCRs appeared in many donors.

As regards this clone: Its antigen is unknown.

Those who donated were healthy bone marrow donors. The PCR used 60 Vbeta and 13 Jbeta primers. Profiling relied on immunoSEQ multiplex PCR, and the TCRdb table lists in-frame clones only, not all of them. The sample consists of about 35,000 clones, around 76% of them appearing once. Specimen: PBMCs. The sequence was obtained from a woman aged 25 to 39 in good health and CMV-seropositive.

CDR3 coding DNA: TGTGCCAGCAGTCCCTCGGGGGGCCGGTGGGAGACCCAGTACTTC. This encodes CASSPSGGRWETQYF. The chain joins TRBV6-5 to TRBJ2-5; maybe TRBD2 (7 bases). Trimming took off 5 bases at V and 5 bases at J, with 18 bases between the two ends. The CDR3 is 15 residues long. The germline V gene encodes CDR1 MNHEY and CDR2 SVGAGI.